Detailed here is one T cell receptor (beta chain). In this sample, this clone turned up once. Its antigen specificity is not known. It has no much larger one-base neighbor in the sample; base qualities were not kept. The CDR3 regions of human TCRbeta chains were subjected to immunosequencing. Per the source publication's procedure: Repertoire TCRs were matched against a reference library of SARS-CoV-2-specific TCRs generated with the MIRA antigen-specificity platform. Breadth meant the fraction of unique TCRs that were SARS-CoV-2-associated, whereas depth meant the fraction of total T cells that were SARS-CoV-2-associated. Each spike-specific TCR was assigned to its reactive spike region and to a CD4 or CD8 class using the MIRA data. Log10-transformed breadth and depth values were compared by one-way ANOVA with Sidak's multiple comparisons tests. In its TCRdb copy, this immuneACCESS table keeps in-frame sequences only and misses some clones. Where compared with another copy, unresolved V genes explain less than half of these, and the others have no known cause. That table is the source of V, J and clone size, and D and trimming were worked out from the DNA. Counted in this sample were about 150,000 clones; under 95% of them appeared once. The ten most abundant clones make up approximately 2% of the sample.

The time point label on this specimen signifies: baseline before first vaccination. Vaccinee samples came from UK trials COV001 and COV002, including a single-blind randomized controlled phase 2/3 trial of AZD1222 (ChAdOx1 nCoV-19) in healthy adults. For TCRbeta chain sequencing, PBMC samples from trial participants were taken at day 0 and at day 28 after the second dose. The data derive from a study of T cell responses to AZD1222 COVID-19 vaccine (dated by TCRdb to about 2021). Broadly, across the study: Because spike-specific TCR depth and breadth did not differ between the two schedules, AZD1222 recipients who got a second dose at roughly 4 weeks were pooled with those who got a second dose at roughly 12 weeks. TCR sequencing covered over 230 trial participants: 207 given two doses of AZD1222 and 26 given two doses of MenACWY control vaccine. Enrollment into the trials was organized by age into subgroups of 18-55, 56-69 and 70-plus years, and those subgroups contained roughly 140, 27 and 60 TCR-sequenced participants, respectively.

CDR1 and CDR2 are drawn from the germline V gene (reference sequence): SGHNT, YYREEE. The CDR3 measures 14 amino acids from cysteine to phenylalanine. The entry retains the CDR3 DNA only, 42 bases that are in frame from base 1. Cut back by 1 base and 8 bases, the V and J ends lie 12 bases apart. Points the paper makes about the study in general: Vaccine-associated CD4 TCRs spanned the whole spike protein, with dominant responses in regions 160-218 and 743-854. After two AZD1222 doses, both the breadth and the depth of spike-specific TCRs were significantly higher than at day 0 and than in MenACWY recipients. Epitopes outside the regions mutated in the B.1.351 and B.1.1.7 variants were reportedly recognized by nearly half of the unique spike-specific TCRs. Conclusions about previously exposed vaccinees are limited, since just 6 or 7 AZD1222 recipients were seropositive for SARS-CoV-2 at baseline. In the small 56-69-year group, the increase in depth fell short of significance, most likely because of low power. Participants were mostly white British, with more females than males. The authors suggested clonal diversity may have been underestimated. Because no day 14 peak-response samples were available, repertoires were characterized only after the peak T cell response.

The V and J segments used are TRBV5-4 and TRBJ1-4, with the identity of the D gene unclear. This TCR came from an adult in good health. The input for sequencing was peripheral blood, taken on day 0 of AZD1222 vaccination. The CDR3 region: CASSLLGVEEKLFF. The nucleotide sequence is TGTGCCAGCAGCTTGCTGGGAGTTGAGGAAAAACTGTTTTTT.